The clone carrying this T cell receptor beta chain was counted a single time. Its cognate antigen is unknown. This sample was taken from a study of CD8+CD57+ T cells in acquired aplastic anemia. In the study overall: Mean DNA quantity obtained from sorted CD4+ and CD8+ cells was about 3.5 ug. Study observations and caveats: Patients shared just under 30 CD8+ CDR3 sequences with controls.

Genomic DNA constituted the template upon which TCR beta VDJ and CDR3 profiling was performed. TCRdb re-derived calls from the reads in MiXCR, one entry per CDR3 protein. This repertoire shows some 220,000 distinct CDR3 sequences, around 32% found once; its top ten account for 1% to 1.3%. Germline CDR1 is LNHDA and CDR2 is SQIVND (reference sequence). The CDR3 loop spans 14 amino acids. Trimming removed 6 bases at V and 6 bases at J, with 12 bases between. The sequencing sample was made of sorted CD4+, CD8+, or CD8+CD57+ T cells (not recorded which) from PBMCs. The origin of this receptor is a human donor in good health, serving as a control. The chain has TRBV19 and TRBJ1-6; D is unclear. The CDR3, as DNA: TGTGCCAGTAGAGAGAGGGTGAGTAATTCACCCCTCCACTTT. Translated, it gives CASRERVSNSPLHF.